This T cell receptor (beta chain) was recovered during a study of blood T cell repertoires in COVID-19. Study details: T cells, B-cell-depleted T cells, or PBMCs provided the cDNA or gDNA that served as material.

Using immunoSEQ multiplex PCR, the repertoire was profiled, and TCRdb retains in-frame clones only, with some absent. The sample records 150,000 to 200,000 clones, approximately 92% being singletons. The clonotype originates from a woman in her 50s with acute or convalescent COVID-19. Sequenced input: peripheral blood.

CDR3 in amino acids: CASSQERTGMVAEAFF. DNA for the CDR3: TGCGCCAGCAGCCAAGAACGGACAGGGATGGTAGCTGAAGCTTTCTTT. This chain uses TRBV4-1 with TRBJ1-1, with 8 positions matching TRBD1. The CDR3 spans 16 residues. Unmatched junction bases numbered 9, after V lost 0 bases and J lost 6 bases. The germline CDR1 and CDR2 sequences are MGHRA and YSYEKL.